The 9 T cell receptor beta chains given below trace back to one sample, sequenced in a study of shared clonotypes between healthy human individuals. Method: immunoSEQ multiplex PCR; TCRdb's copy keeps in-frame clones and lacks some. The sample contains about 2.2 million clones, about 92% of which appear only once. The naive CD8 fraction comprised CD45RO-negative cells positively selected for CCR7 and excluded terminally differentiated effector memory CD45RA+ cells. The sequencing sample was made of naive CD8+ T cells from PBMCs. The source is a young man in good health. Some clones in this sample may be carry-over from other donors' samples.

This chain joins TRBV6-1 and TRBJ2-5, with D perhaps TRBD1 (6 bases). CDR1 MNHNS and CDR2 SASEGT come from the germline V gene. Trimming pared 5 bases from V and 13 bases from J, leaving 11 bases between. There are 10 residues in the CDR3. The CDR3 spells CASSLGQVYF. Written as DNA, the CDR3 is TGTGCCAGCAGTTTGGGACAAGTGTACTTC.

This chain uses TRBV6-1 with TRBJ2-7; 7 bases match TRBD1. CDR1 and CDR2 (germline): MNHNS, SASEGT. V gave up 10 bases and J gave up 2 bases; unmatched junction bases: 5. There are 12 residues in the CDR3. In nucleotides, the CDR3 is TGTGCCACACGACAGGGAGCCTACGAGCAGTACTTC. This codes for CATRQGAYEQYF.

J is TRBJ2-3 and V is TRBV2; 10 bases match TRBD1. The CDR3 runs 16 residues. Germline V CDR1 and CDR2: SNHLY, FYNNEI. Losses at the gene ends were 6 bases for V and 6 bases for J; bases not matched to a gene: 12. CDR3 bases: TGTGCCAGCAGGCCTAGACAGGGGGCAGTCTGGGATACGCAGTATTTT. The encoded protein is CASRPRQGAVWDTQYF.

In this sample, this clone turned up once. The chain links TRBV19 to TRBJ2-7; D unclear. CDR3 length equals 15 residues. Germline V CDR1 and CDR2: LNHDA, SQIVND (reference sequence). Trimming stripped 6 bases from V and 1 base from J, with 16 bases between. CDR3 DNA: TGTGCCAGTAGACCGTCCTGGACCCTTTCCTACGAGCAGTACTTC. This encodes CASRPSWTLSYEQYF.

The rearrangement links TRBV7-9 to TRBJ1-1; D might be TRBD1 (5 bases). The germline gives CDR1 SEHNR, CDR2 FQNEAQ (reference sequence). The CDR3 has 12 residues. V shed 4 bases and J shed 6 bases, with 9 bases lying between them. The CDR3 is CASSSTGSEAFF. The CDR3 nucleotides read TGTGCCAGCAGCTCAACAGGTTCTGAAGCTTTCTTT. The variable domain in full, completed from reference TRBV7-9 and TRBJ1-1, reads DTGVSQNPRHKITKRGQNVTFRCDPISEHNRLYWYRQTLGQGPEFLTYFQNEAQLEKSRLLSDRFSAERPKGSFSTLEIQRTEQGDSAMYLCASSSTGSEAFFGQGTRLTVV.

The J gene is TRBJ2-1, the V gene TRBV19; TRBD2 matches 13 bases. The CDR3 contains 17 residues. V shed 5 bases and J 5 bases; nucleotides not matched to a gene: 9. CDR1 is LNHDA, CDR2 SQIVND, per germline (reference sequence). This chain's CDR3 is CASSGLKGTSGNNEQFF. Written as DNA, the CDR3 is TGTGCCAGTAGTGGACTCAAGGGGACTAGCGGGAACAATGAGCAGTTCTTC.

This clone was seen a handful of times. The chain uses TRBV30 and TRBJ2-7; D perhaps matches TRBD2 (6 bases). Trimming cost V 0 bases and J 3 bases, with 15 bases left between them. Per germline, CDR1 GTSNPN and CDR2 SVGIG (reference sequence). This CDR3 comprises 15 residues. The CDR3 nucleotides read TGTGCCTGGAGTGTAGGCGGGAACCCCAACTACGAGCAGTACTTC. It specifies CAWSVGGNPNYEQYF.

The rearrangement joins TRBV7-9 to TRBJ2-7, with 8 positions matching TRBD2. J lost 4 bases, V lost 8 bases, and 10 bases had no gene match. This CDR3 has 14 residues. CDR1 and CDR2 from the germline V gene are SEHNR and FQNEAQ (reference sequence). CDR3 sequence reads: CASSHSSGRYEQYF. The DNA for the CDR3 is TGTGCCAGCTCCCATTCAAGCGGGAGATACGAGCAGTACTTC.

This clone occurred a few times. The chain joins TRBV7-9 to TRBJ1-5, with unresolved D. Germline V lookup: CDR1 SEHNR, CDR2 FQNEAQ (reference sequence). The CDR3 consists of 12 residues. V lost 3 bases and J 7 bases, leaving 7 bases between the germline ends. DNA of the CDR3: TGTGCCAGCAGCTTCCTTGGCCAGCCCCAGCATTTT. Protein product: CASSFLGQPQHF.